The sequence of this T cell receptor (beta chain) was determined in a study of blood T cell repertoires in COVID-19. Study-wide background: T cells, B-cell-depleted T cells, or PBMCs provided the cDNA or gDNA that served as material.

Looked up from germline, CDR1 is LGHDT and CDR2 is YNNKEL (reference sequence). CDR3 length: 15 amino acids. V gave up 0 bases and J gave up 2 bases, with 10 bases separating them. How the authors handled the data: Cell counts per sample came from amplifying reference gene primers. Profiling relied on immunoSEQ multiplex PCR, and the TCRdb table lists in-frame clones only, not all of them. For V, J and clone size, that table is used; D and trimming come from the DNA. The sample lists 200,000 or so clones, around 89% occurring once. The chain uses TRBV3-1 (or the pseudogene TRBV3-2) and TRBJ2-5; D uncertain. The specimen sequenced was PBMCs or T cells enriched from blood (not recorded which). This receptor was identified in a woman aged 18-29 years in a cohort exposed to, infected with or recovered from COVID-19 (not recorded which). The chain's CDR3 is CASSQDIEQQETQYF. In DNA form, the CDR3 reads TGTGCCAGCAGCCAAGATATCGAACAGCAAGAGACCCAGTACTTC.